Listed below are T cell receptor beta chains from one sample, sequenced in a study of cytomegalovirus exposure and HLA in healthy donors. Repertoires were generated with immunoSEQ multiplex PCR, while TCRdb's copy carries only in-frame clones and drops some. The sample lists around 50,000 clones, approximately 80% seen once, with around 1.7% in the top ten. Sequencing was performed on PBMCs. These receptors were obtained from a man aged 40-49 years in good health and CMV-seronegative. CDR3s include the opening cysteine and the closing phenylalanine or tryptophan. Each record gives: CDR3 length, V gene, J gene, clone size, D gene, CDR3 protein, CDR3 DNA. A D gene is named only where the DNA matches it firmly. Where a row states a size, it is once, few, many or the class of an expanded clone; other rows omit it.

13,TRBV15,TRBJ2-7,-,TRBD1,CATSRDTGGEQYF,TGTGCCACCAGCAGGGACACAGGGGGCGAGCAGTACTTC
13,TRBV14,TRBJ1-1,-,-,CASSQDPGERAFF,TGTGCCAGCAGCCAAGATCCCGGGGAAAGGGCTTTCTTT
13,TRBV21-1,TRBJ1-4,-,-,CASRRQGYEKLFF,TGTGCCAGCAGAAGACAGGGGTATGAAAAACTGTTTTTT
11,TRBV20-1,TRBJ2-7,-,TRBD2,CSAHSGLEQYF,TGCAGTGCCCATAGCGGGCTTGAGCAGTACTTC
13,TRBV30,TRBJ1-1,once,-,CAAAGQLNTEAFF,TGTGCCGCGGCGGGGCAACTGAACACTGAAGCTTTCTTT
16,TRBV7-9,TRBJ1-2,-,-,CASSLGQDSFNYGYTF,TGTGCCAGCAGCTTAGGACAAGACAGTTTTAACTATGGCTACACCTTC
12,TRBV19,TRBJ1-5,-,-,CASRIINQPQHF,TGTGCCAGTAGAATTATCAATCAGCCCCAGCATTTT
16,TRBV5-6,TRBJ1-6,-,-,CASSGGLGARDSPLHF,TGTGCCAGCAGCGGGGGTTTGGGGGCCAGGGATTCACCCCTCCACTTT
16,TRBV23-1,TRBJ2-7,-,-,CASSQSGGQISYEQYF,TGCGCCAGCAGTCAATCGGGCGGACAGATCTCCTACGAGCAGTACTTC
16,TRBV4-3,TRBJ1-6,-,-,CASSQDSRGSNSPLHF,TGCGCCAGCAGCCAAGATAGTAGGGGGAGTAATTCACCCCTCCACTTT
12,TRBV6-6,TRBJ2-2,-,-,CASTRSAGELFF,TGTGCCAGCACCCGAAGCGCCGGGGAGCTGTTTTTT
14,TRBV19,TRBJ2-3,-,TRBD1,CASSNTGGTDTQYF,TGTGCCAGTAGTAACACAGGGGGCACAGATACGCAGTATTTT
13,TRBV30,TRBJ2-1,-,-,CAWSTGFGDEQFF,TGTGCCTGGAGTACAGGGTTTGGGGACGAGCAGTTCTTC
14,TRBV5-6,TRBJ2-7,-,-,CASSLAGIAYEQYF,TGTGCCAGCAGCTTGGCAGGGATCGCCTACGAGCAGTACTTC
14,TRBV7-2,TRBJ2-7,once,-,CASSLGRGSYEQYF,TGTGCCAGCAGCTTAGGCAGGGGAAGCTACGAGCAGTACTTC
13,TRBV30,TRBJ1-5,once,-,CAWSRQDNQPQHF,TGTGCCTGGAGTAGGCAGGACAATCAGCCCCAGCATTTT
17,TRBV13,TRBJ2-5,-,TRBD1,CASSLAGWGQYQETQYF,TGTGCCAGCAGCTTAGCGGGCTGGGGACAGTACCAAGAGACCCAGTACTTC
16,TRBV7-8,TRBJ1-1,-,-,CASSFQSGAENTEAFF,TGTGCCAGCAGCTTCCAGTCAGGGGCAGAAAACACTGAAGCTTTCTTT
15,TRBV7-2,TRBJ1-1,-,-,CASSFPGTLNTEAFF,TGTGCCAGCAGCTTCCCCGGGACACTGAACACTGAAGCTTTCTTT
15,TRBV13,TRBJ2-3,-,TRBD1,CASSSGQASTDTQYF,TGTGCCAGCAGCTCGGGACAGGCTAGCACAGATACGCAGTATTTT
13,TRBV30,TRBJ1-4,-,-,CAWSLGRDEKLFF,TGTGCCTGGAGTTTAGGCAGGGATGAAAAACTGTTTTTT
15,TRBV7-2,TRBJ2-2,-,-,CASSFPEANTGELFF,TGTGCCAGCAGCTTCCCGGAGGCGAACACCGGGGAGCTGTTTTTT